Below, one T cell receptor beta chain is given with its context. Its antigen is not yet known. No clone much larger than this one lies a single base away; base qualities are absent. The cohort consisted of some 670 healthy bone marrow donors. At the time of sampling, every cohort member was nominally healthy, though immune exposures that went unrecorded were likely present. The donor was CMV seronegative and belonged to the group of under 400 seronegative cohort members. A peripheral blood sample was collected from each donor, and TCR beta sequencing was performed on peripheral blood mononuclear cells. Genomic DNA was extracted from the blood cell samples with the Qiagen DNeasy Blood Extraction Kit. These data are taken from a study of cytomegalovirus exposure and HLA in healthy donors (dated by TCRdb to about 2017). Regarding the study in general: An earlier analysis of approximately 640 of the donors reported 276 Gb of sequence data and 100 million to 140 million unique TCR beta sequences from about 200 million T cells. Rather than drawing on any new phenotypic data, the later analysis identified candidate immune exposures from TCR beta sequences and the way those sequences occurred across donors. Genome-wide SNP genotypes for about 65% of the roughly 670 donors were used in a later genetic analysis, which treated that subset as a discovery cohort. Roughly 5 DR-DQ haplotypes were handled as single units for association and clustering, since linkage in the cohort was strong. Both class I and class II loci were covered by HLA typing, at four-digit resolution. The number of donors typed differed by locus, with about 629-630 for A, B, C, DRB1 and DQB1, around 500 for DQA1, 600 to 610 for DPA1, and around 460 for DPB1. Of the roughly 400 genotyped donors, 65% to 90% were placed in the genetic ancestry cluster associated with self-reported Caucasian donors. A later analysis re-analyzed previously published TCR beta repertoires from 650 to 800 donors and added high-resolution HLA genotyping to study TCR occurrence patterns. Besides the first cohort of hundreds of subjects, a separate validation cohort made up of some 110 different subjects was used. Among 398 genotyped donors of the cohort, an average of about 240,000 unique TCR beta nucleotide sequences were sequenced per donor, around 20% of them non-productive. High-throughput TCR immunosequencing, statistical association of individual TCRs with disease status, and machine learning were combined to predict cytomegalovirus infection status. Donor age, sex, ethnicity and CMV serostatus were collected together with the repertoire data. The study used immunosequencing to profile the T cell repertoires of 670 or so subjects and linked those repertoires to cytomegalovirus serostatus. An earlier analysis of fewer than 750 of the donors used high-throughput TCR beta sequencing to judge whether each TCR beta V gene segment behaved as functional or pseudogenic. Approximately 310 gigabases of sequencing data and around 80 million unique TCR sequences made up an early release that covered nearly 650 HLA-typed donors. The study aimed to test whether signatures of past pathogen exposure could be identified by cataloging public T cell receptors. Every repertoire in the discovery cohort had been generated on one and the same sequencing platform.

The trim is 5 bases for V and 7 bases for J, with a gap of 8 bases between the germline ends. The CDR3 spans 11 residues, from the cysteine through the phenylalanine. Only CDR3 DNA is held: 33 bases, read in frame from base 1. According to the germline V gene (reference sequence), CDR1 reads MNHNY and CDR2 reads SVGAGI. The library came from the immunoSEQ multiplex PCR assay. The multiplex PCR relied on a mix of 60 forward primers for TCR Vbeta segments and 13 reverse primers for TCR Jbeta segments. Amplification of the CDR3 region of rearranged TCR beta genes was performed with a multiplex PCR assay on genomic DNA. The amplified TCR beta libraries were sequenced on the Illumina HiSeq System as 87-base-pair reads. Concerning the study's data processing: A later analysis tallied 75 million to 85 million unique TCR beta chains across the roughly 610 repertoires, and around 12 million of those chains were shared by two or more donors. To remove PCR and sequencing errors, raw reads were error-corrected and collapsed into unique sequences using a nearest-neighbor algorithm that merged closely related sequences. CDR3 sequences were aligned to IMGT reference sequences to assign V, D and J gene segments. Each retained sequence needed at least a six-nucleotide match to both a V gene segment and a J gene segment. A rearrangement counted as productive if the CDR3 had no stop codons and remained in frame with V and J, and every other rearrangement counted as non-productive. Following IMGT convention, CDR3 was defined as the stretch from the second conserved V-encoded cysteine to the conserved J-encoded phenylalanine. In an earlier analysis of more than 550 of the donors, sequences lacking an unambiguous match to a single V gene segment were excluded. An earlier analysis of approximately 590 of the donors called V segments functional above 56.7% productive rearrangements and segregating when the between-donor standard deviation exceeded 5%. To diagnose cytomegalovirus status from the catalog of TCR beta chain sequences, a statistical classification framework was built. A later analysis assigned V and J genes by comparing TCR nucleotide sequences with IMGT/GENE-DB human TR gene sequences. Using the TCRdist pipeline, a later analysis assigned CDR3 sequences along with most-parsimonious VDJ recombination scenarios. In a later analysis, each TCR beta chain was defined by its CDR3 amino acid sequence together with its V-gene family, and reads without a unique V-gene family were excluded. A later analysis removed 600 or so highly shared, low-generation-probability nucleotide sequences to deal with suspected cross-contamination and a sequencing artifact. In a later analysis, a clonal expansion index for each public chain was calculated from normalized within-repertoire ranks of inferred template counts. In a later analysis, generation probabilities were computed using a VDJ recombination model fitted to out-of-frame rearrangements, and the results were checked against IGoR. In a later analysis, hypergeometric tests were used to score TCR-TCR, TCR-HLA and TCR-CMV co-occurrence, with a repertoire-size bias correction applied to TCR pairs. In a later analysis, false discovery rates were estimated by permuting HLA or CMV assignments 20 times. A later analysis grouped co-occurring TCRs with DBSCAN, adding TCRdist sequence similarity when clustering within HLA-allele-positive subsets. For co-occurrence clustering, repertoires with fewer than 30,000 or more than 120,000 public chains were excluded, along with five or six repertoires with anomalous nucleotide sharing. In its TCRdb copy, this immuneACCESS table keeps in-frame sequences only and misses some clones. Where compared with another copy, unresolved V genes explain less than half of these, and the others have no known cause. The D gene and trimming were derived from the DNA, and the V and J assignments and clone size from that table. The sample contains about 180,000 clones, about 82% of them found a single time. Together, the top ten hold about 1.9% of the sample.

Broad study findings and their caveats: For the cohort, immune exposure information was limited to CMV serostatus. A later analysis found that TCR association rates varied across HLA loci, with DRB1 alleles showing the most associated TCRs and HLA-C alleles the fewest. In a later genetic analysis, fewer N-insertions in productive TCRs were reported among donors in an Asian-associated ancestry cluster than the roughly 640-donor mean. A later genetic analysis associated a missense DCLRE1C variant with V-gene and J-gene trimming of TCR beta chains, and an independent cohort replicated the association. The sequencing pipeline was judged likely to have produced a cluster of highly shared sequence variants as a technical artifact. The authors suggested that the approach could potentially be extended to other disease states and immunological phenotypes. In vitro tests confirmed that a few of the cytomegalovirus-associated TCR beta chains recognize cytomegalovirus antigens. HLA typing was unavailable for some donors at each locus, so association tests used only the typed subset. Across donors, most TCR sequences were observed very rarely, whereas some public TCRs were present in many individuals. A later analysis reported that several top co-occurrence clusters appeared linked to parvovirus B19, influenza, CMV and Epstein-Barr virus. Only TCR beta chains were sequenced in this cohort, and the absence of alpha or paired-chain data limited detectable features. A later analysis found that most CMV-associated TCR beta chains appeared HLA-restricted, with HLA associations seemingly driven largely by CMV exposure. Linkage disequilibrium might explain the correlated functional status among segregating V segments, but an unknown experimental factor could not be excluded. In a later analysis, around 17,000 TCR beta sequences were associated with specific HLA alleles at a false discovery rate of 0.05. A further reported finding was that TCR beta sequences accurately predicted the HLA-A and HLA-B alleles for most subjects in the first cohort. Because counts were too low, about 15 rarely observed V segments, including chromosome 9 orphons, were left out of the earlier analysis of over 550 of the donors. Sequencing depth was assumed to be roughly uniform across donors in the presence/absence analyses, though that assumption may not hold. In a later analysis, HLA-associated TCR beta chains showed more clonal expansion and lower generation probabilities than non-associated chains that were equally common. In an earlier analysis of some 640 of the donors, most TCR beta V segments were observed in productive rearrangements about 87% or about 30% of the time, broadly matching IMGT annotations. A total of roughly 160 TCR beta chains were listed by the study as associated with cytomegalovirus. The classifier was reported to diagnose cytomegalovirus status with high specificity and sensitivity in both the original cohort and the validation cohort. Some IMGT-functional V segments, including TRBV6-2 and TRBV6-3, could not be distinguished by the 87-base-pair reads and were therefore excluded. Assigning TCR associations to individual alleles was difficult when HLA alleles, especially DR and DQ, strongly co-occurred.

In this chain, TRBV6-6 is recombined with TRBJ2-5, with no confident D gene call. Input material: PBMCs. The sequence derives from a woman aged 30 to 39 in good health and CMV-seronegative. The encoded CDR3 is CASSPRVTQYF. The nucleotides read TGTGCCAGCAGTCCCCGTGTGACCCAGTACTTC.